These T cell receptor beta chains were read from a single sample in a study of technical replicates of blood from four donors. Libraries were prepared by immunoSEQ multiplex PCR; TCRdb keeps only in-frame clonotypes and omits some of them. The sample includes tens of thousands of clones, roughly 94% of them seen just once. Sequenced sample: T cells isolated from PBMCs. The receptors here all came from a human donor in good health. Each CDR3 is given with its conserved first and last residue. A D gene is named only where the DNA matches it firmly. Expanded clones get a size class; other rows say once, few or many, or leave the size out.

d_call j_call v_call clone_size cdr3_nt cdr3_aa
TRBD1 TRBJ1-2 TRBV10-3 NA TGTGCCATCAGTCCGACAGGGATCGGCTACACCTTC CAISPTGIGYTF
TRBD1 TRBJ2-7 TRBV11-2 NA TGTGCCAGCAGCCCGGGGACAGGGGCCTACGAGCAGTACTTC CASSPGTGAYEQYF
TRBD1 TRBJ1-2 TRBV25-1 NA TGTGCCAGCAGTGGTGGACAGGGAACTAACTATGGCTACACCTTC CASSGGQGTNYGYTF
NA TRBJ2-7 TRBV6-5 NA TGTGCCAGCAGAGCCGGGACATCCCAGCCTCGGCAGTACTTC CASRAGTSQPRQYF
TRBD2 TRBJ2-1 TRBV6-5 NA TGTGCCAGCAGTTCCCGGGGGGATGAGCAGTTCTTC CASSSRGDEQFF
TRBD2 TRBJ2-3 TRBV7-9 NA TGTGCCAGCAGTCATAGTCGTGGCGGGAGTTGGACAGATACGCAGTATTTT CASSHSRGGSWTDTQYF
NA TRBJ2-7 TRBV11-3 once TGTGCCAGCAGCCCCCCCCCAAGGTCGGTAGGACATCCCCTACCTAACGAGCAGTACTTC CASSPPPRSVGHPLPNEQYF
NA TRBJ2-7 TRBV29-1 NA TGCAGCGTTGAGGACAGAGGCGAGCAGTACTTC CSVEDRGEQYF
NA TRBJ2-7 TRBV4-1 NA TGCGCCAGCAGCCATGGGGACACCTACGAGCAGTACTTC CASSHGDTYEQYF
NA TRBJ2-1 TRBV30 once TGTGCCTCCCAGGGTGGATTCGGCAATGAGCAGTTCTTC CASQGGFGNEQFF
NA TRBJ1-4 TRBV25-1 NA TGTGCCAGCAGTGATTGGGGCCGGAATGAAAAACTGTTTTTT CASSDWGRNEKLFF
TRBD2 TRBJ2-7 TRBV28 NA TGTGCCAGCAGTGCACGCTCGGGACTAGCCGCCGAGCAGTACTTC CASSARSGLAAEQYF
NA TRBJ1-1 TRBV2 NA TGTGCCAGCAGCTCTGAGGGGGTTGCACGTGAAGCTTTCTTT CASSSEGVAREAFF
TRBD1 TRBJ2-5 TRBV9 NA TGTGCCAGCAGCGTGGCCCAGGGGGCAGGGGAGACCCAGTACTTC CASSVAQGAGETQYF
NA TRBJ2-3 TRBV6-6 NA TGTGCCAGCAGTCAACGGGACACCACAGATACGCAGTATTTT CASSQRDTTDTQYF
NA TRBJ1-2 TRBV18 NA TGTGCCAGCTCACCATCAGGGGCGCATGGCTACACCTTC CASSPSGAHGYTF
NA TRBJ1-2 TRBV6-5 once TGTGCCAGCAGTTACTCTTCCGGGACAATCTATGGCTACACCTTC CASSYSSGTIYGYTF
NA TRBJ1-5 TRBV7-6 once TGTGCCAGCAGCTCGTCACAGGGTAGCAATCAGCCCCAGCATTTT CASSSSQGSNQPQHF
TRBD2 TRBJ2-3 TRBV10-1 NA TGCGCCAGCTCTGGAGTAAGACTAGCGGGGGTTGCCACAGATACGCAGTATTTT CASSGVRLAGVATDTQYF
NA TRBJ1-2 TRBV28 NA TGTGCCAGCAGATCCTATAATGACTACACCTTC CASRSYNDYTF
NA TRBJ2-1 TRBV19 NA TGTGCCAGTAGCGCCTCGCGGCGGAGGGCCTACAATGAGCAGTTCTTC CASSASRRRAYNEQFF
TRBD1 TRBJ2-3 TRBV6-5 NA TGTGCCAGCAGTTTGAGGGGACAGGGGGCCGATACGCAGTATTTT CASSLRGQGADTQYF
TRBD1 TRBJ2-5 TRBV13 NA TGTGCCAGCAGCGCCCCCGGGACAGGGGAAGAGACCCAGTACTTC CASSAPGTGEETQYF
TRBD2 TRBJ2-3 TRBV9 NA TGTGCCAGCAGCGTAGACCCTAGCGGGGGGGCCTGGACAGATACGCAGTATTTT CASSVDPSGGAWTDTQYF
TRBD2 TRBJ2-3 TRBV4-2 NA TGTGCCACGACTAGCGGGGCGGGCACAGATACGCAGTATTTT CATTSGAGTDTQYF
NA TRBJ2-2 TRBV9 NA TGTGCCAGCAGCGTAGCTCCGGGCGGGGAGCTGTTTTTT CASSVAPGGELFF
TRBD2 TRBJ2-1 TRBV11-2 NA TGTGCCAGCAGGGGAGCGGGAGACTCCTACAATGAGCAGTTCTTC CASRGAGDSYNEQFF
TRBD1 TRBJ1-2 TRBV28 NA TGTGCCAGCAGTTTTTTGGGACAGCGATCTAACTATGGCTACACCTTC CASSFLGQRSNYGYTF
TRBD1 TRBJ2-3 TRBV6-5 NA TGTGCCAGCAGTTACTCGACAGGGGGATTCACAGATACGCAGTATTTT CASSYSTGGFTDTQYF